This TCR beta chain was sequenced for a study of T cells after yellow fever vaccination. At the level of the study: Preparation used SMART-Seq v4 Ultra Low Input for the low-cell-number fractions.

A single record per CDR3 protein comes from TCRdb applying MiXCR to the 5' RACE reads. Altogether fewer than 500,000 distinct CDR3 sequences are present, around 20% being singletons, with the ten largest covering about 18%. This clonotype was seen only a few times. Its antigen is still unknown. V was clipped by 8 bases and J by 4 bases, with 17 bases between them. CDR1 PRHDT and CDR2 FYEKMQ come from the germline V gene (reference sequence). The CDR3 sequence is 14 residues long. Study-level points and caveats: Abundant clonotypes from the bulk population could have been carried over as contaminants into FACS-sorted repertoires. The secondary response peaked faster, at day 5 versus 15, but was weaker.

The rearrangement joins TRBV13 to TRBJ1-1, with D perhaps TRBD1 (6 bases). This clonotype was obtained from a man aged 18 to 29 who received the YFV17D yellow fever vaccine. The source was PBMCs, collected before the yellow fever booster vaccination. The CDR3, as DNA: TGTGCCAGCGTATGGGGCAGGGGATCCACTGAAGCTTTCTTT. The encoded protein is CASVWGRGSTEAFF.